These 10 T cell receptor beta chains share one sample of origin, sequenced in a study of T cells in Graves' hyperthyroidism and ophthalmopathy (dated by TCRdb to between 2018 and 2021). Libraries were prepared through multiplex PCR. The sequencing machine was an Illumina HiSeq 2000. TCR beta CDR3 regions were amplified from RNA transcripts. The first round of RT-PCR for the TCR CDR3 was performed with the HTBI primer set and the Qiagen OneStep RT-PCR kit. Clones were called with MiXCR by TCRdb after fastp trimmed the public reads at Q25, and only in-frame beta chains were retained. Each record represents a unique CDR3 protein, reported with the most common genes and DNA among its rows. In this sample the table shows some 570,000 distinct CDR3 sequences, approximately 14% of which occur a single time. The biggest ten clones account for less than 9% of the sample. The sample taken for sequencing was blood. All receptors derive from a woman aged 18 to 35 with Graves' ophthalmopathy.

As regards this clonotype: Germline is not matched at one junction end, which may reflect a read error. This chain joins TRBV2 and TRBJ1-6, with D perhaps matching TRBD1 (5 bases). This CDR3 has 15 amino acids. Germline V gene data show CDR1 as SNHLY and CDR2 as FYNNEI. Here the CDR3 reads CASSDLAGPNSPLNF. The DNA of the CDR3 is TGTGCCAGCAGTGATTTAGCAGGGCCAAATTCACCCCTCAACTTT.

The sample holds many counts of this clonotype. The genes are TRBV7-6 and TRBJ1-1; the match to TRBD1 covers 8 bases. The V gene's germline CDR1 is SGHVS and CDR2 FNYEAQ. V shed 5 bases and J 3 bases; nucleotides not matched to a gene: 8. This CDR3 spans 15 amino acids. CDR3 protein: CASSTWDRLYTEAFF. CDR3 in DNA: TGTGCCAGCAGCACGTGGGACAGGCTCTACACTGAAGCTTTCTTT.

This clonotype was seen a handful of times. The V call is TRBV6-1, the J call TRBJ2-7, with TRBD2 as a possible D gene (5 bases). The CDR3 is 14 amino acids. The germline V gene encodes CDR1 MNHNS and CDR2 SASEGT. Trimming shortened V by 8 bases and J by 3 bases, and 17 bases separated the two germline ends. The CDR3 spells CASQVARVNYEQYF. CDR3 bases: TGTGCCAGCCAGGTAGCGAGAGTCAACTACGAGCAGTACTTC.

This clonotype was picked up many times. The rearrangement uses TRBV30 and TRBJ1-2, with D perhaps TRBD1 (5 bases). Trimming removed 4 bases from V and 5 bases from J, with 23 bases in between. CDR1 and CDR2 (germline): GTSNPN, SVGIG (reference sequence). The CDR3 extends over 16 amino acids. The DNA of the CDR3 is TGTGCCTGGACTAAACCATCAAGGGGCTGGAGATATGGCTACACCTTC. This translates into CAWTKPSRGWRYGYTF. Looking up the rest from reference TRBV30 and TRBJ1-2 gives the full variable domain: SQTIHQWPATLVQPVGSPLSLECTVEGTSNPNLYWYRQAAGRGLQLLFYSVGIGQISSEVPQNLSASRPQDRQFILSSKKLLLSDSGFYLCAWTKPSRGWRYGYTFGSGTRLTVV.

In the case of this clonotype: Because the CDR3 is missing its conserved closing phenylalanine or tryptophan, this is likely a read error. The genes are TRBV28 and TRBJ1-1; 9 bases are shared with TRBD1. The CDR3 runs to 14 residues. V shed 5 bases and J 7 bases; nucleotides not matched to a gene: 8. Germline V gene sequence: CDR1 MDHEN, CDR2 SYDVKM. The CDR3 sequence: CASSVNRGRNEAFL. The CDR3 DNA is TGTGCCAGCAGTGTCAACAGGGGGCGAAATGAAGCTTTCCTT.

V gene TRBV19 combines with J gene TRBJ2-5; D is perhaps TRBD2 (6 bases). The CDR3 sequence is 13 residues long. Trimming shortened V by 7 bases and J by 4 bases, and 13 bases separated the two germline ends. In germline, CDR1 is LNHDA, CDR2 SQIVND (reference sequence). CDR3 sequence reads: CASTSAPGETQYF. DNA for the CDR3: TGTGCCAGTACTAGCGCCCCGGGAGAGACCCAGTACTTC.

This clonotype was counted between two and nine times. Here the CDR3 DNA reads TGTGCCAGCAGTATTACAGGACGCACAGATACGCAGTATTTT. Residues: CASSITGRTDTQYF. The chain joins TRBV27 to TRBJ2-3; a possible D gene is TRBD1 (5 bases). The CDR3 runs to 14 residues. Trimming removed 5 bases at V and 1 base at J, with 10 bases between. Germline loops: CDR1 MNHEY, CDR2 SMNVEV (reference sequence).

This rearrangement joins TRBV4-3 to TRBJ1-1, with D possibly matching TRBD1 (6 bases). With 0 bases removed from V and 6 bases from J, the gap between germline ends came to 8 bases. CDR3 length equals 13 residues. Germline values: CDR1 LGHNA, CDR2 YSLEER. The CDR3, as DNA: TGCGCCAGCAGCCAAGATGGGGGCCCTGAAGCTTTCTTT. Its protein product is CASSQDGGPEAFF.

The chain has TRBV14 and TRBJ2-6, with 8 bases aligning to TRBD1. Trimming at V came to 7 bases and at J to 2 bases, leaving 10 bases not matched to a gene. CDR3 length: 17 residues. From germline, CDR1 is SGHDN and CDR2 FVKESK. The CDR3 sequence: CASKRTGLYPGANVLTF. In nucleotides, the CDR3 is TGTGCCAGCAAGAGGACAGGGCTGTATCCTGGGGCCAACGTCCTGACTTTC.

In this sample, this clonotype turned up many times. The chain recombines TRBV20-1 with TRBJ2-7, with TRBD1 matching over 12 bases. The CDR3 runs to 17 residues. The J segment lost 3 bases and the V segment lost 6 bases, leaving 15 bases of the junction unmatched. Germline V CDR1 and CDR2: DFQATT, SNEGSKA (reference sequence). The CDR3 DNA sequence: TGCAGTGCGAAGCAGTGGTGGGACAGGGGGCAGAGCTACGAGCAGTACTTC. Translating it yields CSAKQWWDRGQSYEQYF.